Shown below are 20 T cell receptor beta chains from a single sample sequenced in a study of cytomegalovirus exposure and HLA in healthy donors. Vbeta (60) and Jbeta (13) primers were used in the PCR. Produced via immunoSEQ multiplex PCR; TCRdb's table is partial and in-frame only. In the table there are some 90,000 clones, roughly three quarters of which are singletons. Sequenced: PBMCs. The source of these receptors is a woman in her forties or fifties in good health and CMV-seropositive.

The chain employs TRBV11-2 and TRBJ2-1; a possible D gene is TRBD1 (5 bases). CDR1 SGHAT and CDR2 FQNNGV come from the germline V gene. V shed 0 bases and J shed 1 base, with 10 bases lying between them. There are 16 residues in the CDR3. The CDR3 sequence is CASSLDYRLSYNEQFF. The CDR3 nucleotides are TGTGCCAGCAGCTTAGATTACAGGCTATCCTACAATGAGCAGTTCTTC.

The table lists this clone with a few counts. The chain joins TRBV11-2 to TRBJ2-5; D gene uncertain. Trimming took off 0 bases at V and 5 bases at J, with 13 bases between the two ends. The CDR3 totals 15 residues. Germline V gene sequence: CDR1 SGHAT, CDR2 FQNNGV. This CDR3 is CASSLDPASVETQYF. CDR3 sequence (DNA): TGTGCCAGCAGCTTAGATCCGGCGAGCGTGGAGACCCAGTACTTC.

The chain carries TRBV7-8 and TRBJ1-3, with D possibly being TRBD1 (5 bases). The germline V gene encodes CDR1 SGHVS and CDR2 FQNEAQ. CDR3 size: 15 residues. Trimming pared 5 bases from V and 0 bases from J, leaving 11 bases between. The CDR3 reads CASSSGGGSGNTIYF. CDR3 coding DNA: TGTGCCAGCAGCAGTGGGGGAGGCTCTGGAAACACCATATATTTT.

This clone was detected once. The rearrangement links TRBV9 to TRBJ1-2; TRBD1 matches at 7 bases. V lost 4 bases and J lost 6; bases outside the gene matches: 18. The CDR3 sequence is 17 residues long. Germline assignment: CDR1 SGDLS and CDR2 YYNGEE. CDR3 protein: CASSPPGSGTALDGYTF. The CDR3 DNA follows: TGTGCCAGCAGCCCCCCAGGGTCCGGGACAGCTCTGGATGGCTACACCTTC.

The chain carries TRBV5-1 and TRBJ2-1; D may be TRBD1 (5 bases). The germline V and J ends were trimmed by 2 bases and 8 bases, with 17 bases remaining between them. Germline CDR1 SGHRS, CDR2 YFSETQ. This CDR3 has 15 amino acids. CDR3 in amino acids: CASSFGADSRDEQFF. The CDR3 DNA sequence: TGCGCCAGCAGCTTTGGAGCCGACAGTCGAGATGAGCAGTTCTTC. Drawing the rest from reference TRBV5-1 and TRBJ2-1, the complete variable domain is KAGVTQTPRYLIKTRGQQVTLSCSPISGHRSVSWYQQTPGQGLQFLFEYFSETQRNKGNFPGRFSGRQFSNSRSEMNVSTLELGDSALYLCASSFGADSRDEQFFGPGTRLTVL.

This clone was seen once. The rearrangement links TRBV5-1 to TRBJ2-5; 8 bases align to TRBD1. V shed 2 bases and J 4 bases; nucleotides not matched to a gene: 4. The CDR3 contains 14 residues. Per the germline V gene, CDR1 is SGHRS and CDR2 is YFSETQ. CDR3 DNA: TGCGCCAGCAGCTTTGGACAGGGAGCAGAGACCCAGTACTTC. This codes for CASSFGQGAETQYF.

The CDR3 region is CASSERVAGIYNEQFF. DNA of the CDR3: TGTGCCAGCAGTGAACGGGTAGCGGGGATTTACAATGAGCAGTTCTTC. This rearrangement joins TRBV6-1 to TRBJ2-1; 8 bases are a match to TRBD2. With V trimmed by 2 bases and J by 4 bases, 7 bases remained unmatched. The CDR3 extends over 16 amino acids. Germline assignment: CDR1 MNHNS and CDR2 SASEGT.

The chain couples TRBV5-1 to TRBJ2-3; D is possibly TRBD1 (5 bases). V was cut by 5 bases and J by 4 bases, with 8 bases left in between. This CDR3 has 12 amino acids. CDR1 is SGHRS and CDR2 is YFSETQ in the germline V gene. In nucleotides, the CDR3 is TGCGCCAGCAGTGTAGGGGCAGATACGCAGTATTTT. Translation: CASSVGADTQYF.

V and J are TRBV7-9 and TRBJ2-1; 10 nucleotides line up with TRBD2. The CDR3 extends over 17 amino acids. The germline V gene has CDR1 SEHNR and CDR2 FQNEAQ (reference sequence). The J segment lost 4 bases and the V segment lost 2 bases, leaving 8 bases of the junction unmatched. The CDR3 here is CASSLSTTSGEYNEQFF. CDR3 nucleotides: TGTGCCAGCAGCTTAAGTACTACTAGCGGGGAGTACAATGAGCAGTTCTTC.

The chain carries TRBV5-1 and TRBJ1-6; weak D call: TRBD1 (5 bases). This CDR3 region has 18 residues. V was cut by 4 bases and J by 0 bases, with 17 bases left in between. In germline, CDR1 is SGHRS, CDR2 YFSETQ. The CDR3 protein is CASSPRGGPSSYNSPLHF. The DNA of the CDR3 is TGCGCCAGCAGCCCCCGGGGGGGACCTAGCTCCTATAATTCACCCCTCCACTTT.

The V gene is TRBV30, the J gene TRBJ2-1; no clear D. Per germline, CDR1 GTSNPN and CDR2 SVGIG (reference sequence). The CDR3 has 11 residues. Trimming left V 3 bases short and J 10 bases short, with 10 bases between. The CDR3 coding sequence is TGTGCCTGGAGCTGGTCCTACGAGCAGTTCTTC. Translated: CAWSWSYEQFF.

The V and J genes are TRBV4-1 and TRBJ1-2; D may be TRBD1 (5 bases). Trimming left V 1 base short and J 4 bases short, with 10 bases between. Germline CDR1 MGHRA, CDR2 YSYEKL. The CDR3 sequence is 14 residues long. The CDR3 reads CASSQVGTFYGYTF. The CDR3, as DNA: TGCGCCAGCAGCCAAGTGGGGACTTTCTATGGCTACACCTTC.

The chain employs TRBV27 and TRBJ2-1, with D perhaps matching TRBD1 (5 bases). Germline-derived CDR1 and CDR2 are MNHEY and SMNVEV (reference sequence). The V end was cut by 5 bases, the J end by 0 bases, with 17 bases between. This CDR3 region has 17 residues. DNA of the CDR3: TGTGCCAGCAGTCCCCTCCCCAGGGCCCCCTCCTACAATGAGCAGTTCTTC. This gives the protein CASSPLPRAPSYNEQFF.

This clone was picked up a small number of times. The chain joins TRBV15 to TRBJ2-7; D not resolved. This CDR3 has 17 residues. Germline V gene lookup returns CDR1 LNHNV and CDR2 YYDKDF (reference sequence). The V and J ends lost 0 bases and 0 bases respectively, with 15 bases between them. The CDR3 DNA reads TGTGCCACCAGCAGAGATCGGTTGGCAGGAAGCTCCTACGAGCAGTACTTC. Protein sequence: CATSRDRLAGSSYEQYF.

This clone was recorded once. The chain carries TRBV7-9 and TRBJ1-1; D ambiguous. This CDR3 contains 12 residues. Trimming left V 1 base short and J 7 bases short, with 7 bases between. Germline assignment: CDR1 SEHNR and CDR2 FQNEAQ (reference sequence). CDR3 bases: TGTGCCAGCAGCTTAGGCGGAGATGAAGCTTTCTTT. Translating it yields CASSLGGDEAFF.

This clone occurred a few times. V gene TRBV27 combines with J gene TRBJ2-1; a weak D match, TRBD2 (6 bases). CDR1 is MNHEY and CDR2 is SMNVEV in the germline V gene (reference sequence). With 4 bases removed from V and 4 bases from J, the gap between germline ends came to 20 bases. The CDR3 runs to 17 residues. The CDR3 reads CASSYGGWGLAYNEQFF. The DNA of the CDR3 is TGTGCCAGCAGTTATGGTGGTTGGGGACTGGCATACAATGAGCAGTTCTTC.

The V and J genes are TRBV5-6 and TRBJ1-6; TRBD1 aligns across 7 bases. Losses at the gene ends were 4 bases for V and 10 bases for J; bases not matched to a gene: 8. CDR1 is SGHDT and CDR2 is YYEEEE in the germline V gene. The CDR3 has 14 residues. The CDR3, as DNA: TGTGCCAGCAGCCCTGACAGGGCCTTCTCACCCCTCCACTTT. Protein sequence: CASSPDRAFSPLHF.

The J gene is TRBJ1-2, the V gene TRBV6-1; 7 positions agree with TRBD1. CDR1 MNHNS and CDR2 SASEGT come from the germline V gene. The J segment lost 6 bases and the V segment lost 8 bases, leaving 12 bases of the junction unmatched. The CDR3 spans 14 residues. The CDR3: CASLEPGQSHGYTF. The CDR3 region has the DNA TGTGCCAGCCTTGAGCCGGGACAGAGTCATGGCTACACCTTC.

The genes are TRBV6-1 and TRBJ2-1; 9 bases agree with TRBD1. CDR3 length equals 20 residues. Germline lookup yields CDR1 MNHNS and CDR2 SASEGT. V shed 1 base and J 0 bases; nucleotides not matched to a gene: 13. CDR3 coding DNA: TGTGCCAGCAGTGAAGGTCGGGGACAGGGCAGCTTGAGCTCCTACAATGAGCAGTTCTTC. It specifies CASSEGRGQGSLSSYNEQFF.

This chain connects TRBV5-1 to TRBJ2-1; TRBD2 matches 7 bases. Germline CDR1 and CDR2: SGHRS and YFSETQ. The CDR3 spans 16 residues. V shed 4 bases and J 6 bases; nucleotides not matched to a gene: 13. The CDR3 spells CASSSITSVNPNEQFF. The DNA of the CDR3 is TGCGCCAGCAGCAGTATAACTAGCGTTAACCCCAATGAGCAGTTCTTC. Drawing the rest from reference TRBV5-1 and TRBJ2-1, the complete variable domain is KAGVTQTPRYLIKTRGQQVTLSCSPISGHRSVSWYQQTPGQGLQFLFEYFSETQRNKGNFPGRFSGRQFSNSRSEMNVSTLELGDSALYLCASSSITSVNPNEQFFGPGTRLTVL.